These T cell receptor beta chains were read from a single sample in a study of CD8 T cells in ankylosing spondylitis. One entry per CDR3 protein results from TCRdb running MiXCR on the 5' RACE reads. The sample has 330,000 or so distinct CDR3 sequences, 6.5% to 10% seen once; the top ten hold about 15%. Sequences were obtained from blood, either unsorted or a sorted T cell fraction (not recorded which). These receptors were collected from a male donor with ankylosing spondylitis. The CDR3 runs from the conserved cysteine through the conserved F or W. The order of the fields is CDR3 protein, CDR3 DNA, clone size, V gene, J gene, D gene. The D gene is left open where the match is weak. Only part of the rows carry a size: once, few, many, or a class if the clone is expanded.

CDR3 protein: CASSASQGPSNEQFF
CDR3 DNA: TGTGCCAGCAGCGCAAGCCAAGGACCTAGCAATGAGCAGTTCTTC
clone size: NA
V gene: TRBV7-3
J gene: TRBJ2-1
D gene: NA

CDR3 protein: CATSDAGEREQYF
CDR3 DNA: TGTGCCACCAGTGATGCTGGGGAACGGGAGCAGTACTTC
clone size: few
V gene: TRBV24-1
J gene: TRBJ2-7
D gene: NA

CDR3 protein: CASSQRLTGGSSYEQYF
CDR3 DNA: TGTGCCAGCAGCCAGAGGCTCACCGGCGGGAGTTCCTACGAGCAGTACTTC
clone size: few
V gene: TRBV4-2
J gene: TRBJ2-7
D gene: TRBD2

CDR3 protein: CASSEGQGVTQPQHF
CDR3 DNA: TGTGCCAGCAGTGAAGGACAGGGGGTGACTCAGCCCCAGCATTTT
clone size: few
V gene: TRBV2
J gene: TRBJ1-5
D gene: TRBD1

CDR3 protein: CASSELGFLQFF
CDR3 DNA: TGTGCCAGCAGTGAACTGGGATTCCTACAGTTCTTC
clone size: few
V gene: TRBV6-1
J gene: TRBJ2-1
D gene: NA

CDR3 protein: CAWTPGRVGGYTF
CDR3 DNA: TGTGCCTGGACCCCAGGCAGGGTCGGTGGCTACACCTTC
clone size: NA
V gene: TRBV30
J gene: TRBJ1-2
D gene: NA

CDR3 protein: CATSDFGGQGEGGELFF
CDR3 DNA: TGTGCCACCAGTGATTTCGGGGGACAGGGAGAGGGCGGGGAGCTGTTTTTT
clone size: many
V gene: TRBV24-1
J gene: TRBJ2-2
D gene: TRBD1

CDR3 protein: CASSVRTDYNEQFF
CDR3 DNA: TGTGCCAGCAGCGTGAGGACAGACTACAATGAGCAGTTCTTC
clone size: many
V gene: TRBV9
J gene: TRBJ2-1
D gene: NA

CDR3 protein: CSFSGTGSTDTQYF
CDR3 DNA: TGCAGCTTCTCCGGGACAGGGAGCACAGATACGCAGTATTTT
clone size: NA
V gene: TRBV29-1
J gene: TRBJ2-3
D gene: TRBD1

CDR3 protein: CASSPWTSTDTQYF
CDR3 DNA: TGTGCCAGCAGCCCTTGGACTAGCACAGATACGCAGTATTTT
clone size: NA
V gene: TRBV25-1
J gene: TRBJ2-3
D gene: NA

CDR3 protein: CSARSSYEQYF
CDR3 DNA: TGCAGTGCAAGATCTTCCTACGAGCAGTACTTC
clone size: many
V gene: TRBV20-1
J gene: TRBJ2-7
D gene: NA

CDR3 protein: CASSLGYRVDQPQHF
CDR3 DNA: TGTGCCAGCAGCTTAGGATACAGGGTGGATCAGCCCCAGCATTTT
clone size: few
V gene: TRBV7-2
J gene: TRBJ1-5
D gene: NA

CDR3 protein: CASSRDRDTEAFF
CDR3 DNA: TGCGCCAGCAGCCGGGACAGGGACACTGAAGCTTTCTTT
clone size: many
V gene: TRBV5-1
J gene: TRBJ1-1
D gene: TRBD1

CDR3 protein: CASSLWTVNTEAFF
CDR3 DNA: TGTGCCAGCAGCCTCTGGACCGTGAACACTGAAGCTTTCTTT
clone size: NA
V gene: TRBV7-2
J gene: TRBJ1-1
D gene: NA

CDR3 protein: CASSLALTSGANEQFF
CDR3 DNA: TGTGCCAGCAGCTTAGCGTTGACTAGCGGGGCCAATGAGCAGTTCTTC
clone size: NA
V gene: TRBV7-6
J gene: TRBJ2-1
D gene: TRBD2

CDR3 protein: CASSLSLSGGIAKNIQYF
CDR3 DNA: TGTGCCAGCAGCTTGAGCTTAAGCGGGGGTATAGCCAAAAACATTCAGTACTTC
clone size: many
V gene: TRBV11-2
J gene: TRBJ2-4
D gene: TRBD2

CDR3 protein: CASSQEGLSDRLYF
CDR3 DNA: TGCGCCAGCAGCCAAGAGGGGCTATCCGATCGACTGTACTTC
clone size: few
V gene: TRBV4-1
J gene: TRBJ2-7
D gene: NA

CDR3 protein: CATHGKQGSEQYF
CDR3 DNA: TGTGCCACCCATGGAAAACAGGGAAGTGAGCAGTACTTC
clone size: few
V gene: TRBV24-1
J gene: TRBJ2-7
D gene: NA

CDR3 protein: CATQGLTSTDTQYF
CDR3 DNA: TGTGCCACCCAGGGACTAACTAGCACAGATACGCAGTATTTT
clone size: NA
V gene: TRBV7-2
J gene: TRBJ2-3
D gene: TRBD2

CDR3 protein: CASSRNPNTGELFF
CDR3 DNA: TGTGCCAGTAGTAGGAATCCGAACACCGGGGAGCTGTTTTTT
clone size: few
V gene: TRBV19
J gene: TRBJ2-2
D gene: NA

CDR3 protein: CSASVNGVPREKLFF
CDR3 DNA: TGCAGTGCTAGCGTCAACGGGGTCCCTCGAGAAAAACTGTTTTTT
clone size: few
V gene: TRBV20-1
J gene: TRBJ1-4
D gene: NA

CDR3 protein: CATSSGTPYTDTQYF
CDR3 DNA: TGTGCCACCAGCAGCGGGACTCCATACACAGATACGCAGTATTTT
clone size: few
V gene: TRBV15
J gene: TRBJ2-3
D gene: NA

CDR3 protein: CASNLFDGRGGEQFF
CDR3 DNA: TGTGCCAGCAATTTATTCGACGGTCGAGGTGGTGAGCAGTTCTTC
clone size: NA
V gene: TRBV12-3/TRBV12-4
J gene: TRBJ2-1
D gene: NA

CDR3 protein: CSALGTNGETQYF
CDR3 DNA: TGCAGTGCCCTGGGCACGAATGGGGAGACCCAGTACTTC
clone size: NA
V gene: TRBV20-1
J gene: TRBJ2-5
D gene: NA

CDR3 protein: CSARAGDGSKETQYF
CDR3 DNA: TGCAGTGCTAGGGCAGGGGACGGGTCAAAAGAGACCCAGTACTTC
clone size: NA
V gene: TRBV20-1
J gene: TRBJ2-5
D gene: NA

CDR3 protein: CAMGLVDEQYF
CDR3 DNA: TGTGCCATGGGCTTAGTCGACGAGCAGTACTTC
clone size: many
V gene: TRBV10-3
J gene: TRBJ2-7
D gene: NA

CDR3 protein: CATSRAVGSEAFF
CDR3 DNA: TGTGCCACCAGCAGAGCAGTAGGTTCGGAAGCTTTCTTT
clone size: many
V gene: TRBV15
J gene: TRBJ1-1
D gene: NA

CDR3 protein: CASTGGRRGSYNEQFF
CDR3 DNA: TGTGCCAGCACTGGAGGTAGGCGTGGTTCCTACAATGAGCAGTTCTTC
clone size: many
V gene: TRBV3-1
J gene: TRBJ2-1
D gene: NA

CDR3 protein: CASSSSLAYDTQYF
CDR3 DNA: TGTGCCAGCAGTTCCTCCTTAGCATACGATACGCAGTATTTT
clone size: NA
V gene: TRBV4-2
J gene: TRBJ2-3
D gene: NA

CDR3 protein: CASSLRGLGNTIYF
CDR3 DNA: TGTGCCAGCAGTTTACGGGGGCTTGGAAACACCATATATTTT
clone size: NA
V gene: TRBV12-3/TRBV12-4
J gene: TRBJ1-3
D gene: NA

CDR3 protein: CAISERDRGMRTEAFF
CDR3 DNA: TGTGCCATCAGTGAGCGGGACAGGGGTATGAGGACTGAAGCTTTCTTT
clone size: few
V gene: TRBV10-3
J gene: TRBJ1-1
D gene: TRBD1

CDR3 protein: CASSLRGGQGGGETQYF
CDR3 DNA: TGTGCCAGCAGTCTGAGGGGGGGACAGGGTGGCGGGGAGACCCAGTACTTC
clone size: NA
V gene: TRBV6-1
J gene: TRBJ2-5
D gene: TRBD1

CDR3 protein: CSANKIGRGETEAFF
CDR3 DNA: TGCAGTGCTAATAAGATAGGTAGGGGAGAGACTGAAGCTTTCTTT
clone size: few
V gene: TRBV20-1
J gene: TRBJ1-1
D gene: NA

CDR3 protein: CASSPNESNEQFF
CDR3 DNA: TGTGCCAGCAGTCCAAACGAGAGCAATGAGCAGTTCTTC
clone size: many
V gene: TRBV27
J gene: TRBJ2-1
D gene: NA

CDR3 protein: CASSSLGTSGASTDTQYF
CDR3 DNA: TGTGCCAGCAGCTCGCTAGGAACTAGCGGGGCTAGCACAGATACGCAGTATTTT
clone size: many
V gene: TRBV11-2
J gene: TRBJ2-3
D gene: TRBD2

CDR3 protein: CASSYSRGRGEQYF
CDR3 DNA: TGTGCCAGCAGTTACAGCCGGGGTCGGGGCGAGCAGTACTTC
clone size: NA
V gene: TRBV6-5
J gene: TRBJ2-7
D gene: NA

CDR3 protein: CATSRGGTRNEQFF
CDR3 DNA: TGTGCCACCAGCAGAGGAGGCACTAGAAATGAGCAGTTCTTC
clone size: few
V gene: TRBV15
J gene: TRBJ2-1
D gene: NA

CDR3 protein: CAISATTSGTYNEQFF
CDR3 DNA: TGTGCCATCAGCGCAACTACTAGCGGGACCTACAATGAGCAGTTCTTC
clone size: many
V gene: TRBV10-3
J gene: TRBJ2-1
D gene: TRBD2

CDR3 protein: CASSLARSQGGTGELFF
CDR3 DNA: TGTGCCAGCAGTTTAGCGCGATCACAGGGGGGGACCGGGGAGCTGTTTTTT
clone size: few
V gene: TRBV12-3/TRBV12-4
J gene: TRBJ2-2
D gene: NA

CDR3 protein: CASSSGRNYGYTF
CDR3 DNA: TGTGCCAGCAGCTCGGGCAGGAATTATGGCTACACCTTC
clone size: NA
V gene: TRBV11-1
J gene: TRBJ1-2
D gene: NA

CDR3 protein: CSARDERDVIGELFF
CDR3 DNA: TGCAGTGCTAGAGATGAGCGGGACGTAATCGGGGAGCTGTTTTTT
clone size: NA
V gene: TRBV20-1
J gene: TRBJ2-2
D gene: TRBD2

CDR3 protein: CASGQFDEQFF
CDR3 DNA: TGTGCCAGCGGACAGTTCGATGAGCAGTTCTTC
clone size: few
V gene: TRBV28
J gene: TRBJ2-1
D gene: NA

CDR3 protein: CASSQQGGNTEAFF
CDR3 DNA: TGCGCCAGCAGCCAACAGGGGGGGAACACTGAAGCTTTCTTT
clone size: NA
V gene: TRBV4-1
J gene: TRBJ1-1
D gene: TRBD1

CDR3 protein: CASSFNPVPYGYTF
CDR3 DNA: TGTGCCAGCAGTTTTAATCCGGTCCCCTATGGCTACACCTTC
clone size: few
V gene: TRBV12-3/TRBV12-4
J gene: TRBJ1-2
D gene: NA

CDR3 protein: CASSPSNHQRDTQYF
CDR3 DNA: TGTGCCAGCAGTCCATCTAACCACCAGAGAGATACGCAGTATTTT
clone size: NA
V gene: TRBV28
J gene: TRBJ2-3
D gene: NA

CDR3 protein: CSARERAGQSTDTQYF
CDR3 DNA: TGCAGTGCTAGAGAAAGGGCGGGGCAGAGCACAGATACGCAGTATTTT
clone size: few
V gene: TRBV20-1
J gene: TRBJ2-3
D gene: NA

CDR3 protein: CASSRPASGYNEQFF
CDR3 DNA: TGTGCCAGCAGCCGACCGGCTAGCGGATACAATGAGCAGTTCTTC
clone size: few
V gene: TRBV12-3/TRBV12-4
J gene: TRBJ2-1
D gene: TRBD2

CDR3 protein: CASSRPDRGLEPQHF
CDR3 DNA: TGCGCCAGCAGCCGCCCAGACAGGGGGCTGGAGCCCCAGCATTTT
clone size: NA
V gene: TRBV4-1
J gene: TRBJ1-5
D gene: TRBD1

CDR3 protein: CASSLELRSYEQYF
CDR3 DNA: TGTGCCAGCAGCTTAGAACTACGCTCCTACGAGCAGTACTTC
clone size: NA
V gene: TRBV7-8
J gene: TRBJ2-7
D gene: NA

CDR3 protein: CAAGQETQYF
CDR3 DNA: TGTGCGGCGGGACAAGAGACCCAGTACTTC
clone size: many
V gene: TRBV7-2
J gene: TRBJ2-5
D gene: NA

CDR3 protein: CASSLGTPSPEAFF
CDR3 DNA: TGTGCCAGCAGCTTAGGTACTCCGAGTCCGGAAGCTTTCTTT
clone size: many
V gene: TRBV7-8
J gene: TRBJ1-1
D gene: NA

CDR3 protein: CASSEGGGGSYGYTF
CDR3 DNA: TGTGCCAGCAGTGAAGGGGGTGGGGGCAGCTATGGCTACACCTTC
clone size: few
V gene: TRBV6-1
J gene: TRBJ1-2
D gene: NA

CDR3 protein: CASSPVELAGLETQYF
CDR3 DNA: TGTGCCAGCTCACCCGTGGAGCTAGCGGGTTTAGAGACCCAGTACTTC
clone size: few
V gene: TRBV11-3
J gene: TRBJ2-5
D gene: TRBD2

CDR3 protein: CASSSPPTGGYEQYF
CDR3 DNA: TGTGCCAGCAGCTCACCCCCCACAGGGGGCTACGAGCAGTACTTC
clone size: few
V gene: TRBV7-9
J gene: TRBJ2-7
D gene: TRBD1